These T cell receptor beta chains were read from a single sample in a study of blood T cell repertoires in COVID-19. Some clones are missing from TCRdb's copy, which holds only in-frame ones; the method was immunoSEQ multiplex PCR. The sample yields about 45,000 clones, approximately 86% seen once. The sequencing sample was made of peripheral blood. These receptors were collected from a man aged 80 or over in a cohort sampled during active COVID-19. The CDR3 runs from the conserved cysteine through the conserved F or W. A D gene is named only where the DNA matches it firmly. Clone size is given for some rows only: seen once, a few or many times, or a class if the clone is expanded.

j_call,v_call,d_call,clone_size,cdr3_aa,cdr3_nt
TRBJ1-5,TRBV5-1,NA,few,CASSLRGNQPQHF,TGCGCCAGCAGCTTGAGGGGGAATCAGCCCCAGCATTTT
TRBJ2-7,TRBV25-1,NA,NA,CASREGLSEQYF,TGTGCCAGCAGGGAGGGGCTTTCCGAGCAGTACTTC
TRBJ2-2,TRBV7-2,TRBD1,few,CASSSRQGGTGELFF,TGTGCCAGCAGCTCGCGACAGGGGGGCACCGGGGAGCTGTTTTTT
TRBJ1-3,TRBV7-9,NA,NA,CASSSRGQSKNTIYF,TGTGCCAGCAGCTCTAGGGGCCAGAGTAAAAACACCATATATTTT
TRBJ2-7,TRBV20-1,NA,NA,CSASRGGDSYEQYF,TGCAGTGCTAGTAGGGGGGGGGACTCCTACGAGCAGTACTTC
TRBJ2-3,TRBV2,TRBD2,NA,CASNNGGGLDTQYF,TGTGCCAGCAATAACGGCGGGGGGTTAGATACGCAGTATTTT
TRBJ2-4,TRBV6-6,NA,NA,CASTDAGPLSYIQYF,TGTGCCAGCACCGACGCGGGACCCCTGTCTTACATTCAGTACTTC
TRBJ2-1,TRBV4-1,TRBD1,once,CASSPGGQGTYNEQFF,TGCGCCAGCAGCCCCGGAGGACAGGGGACCTACAATGAGCAGTTCTTC
TRBJ1-6,TRBV25-1,TRBD1,few,CASSELKGAGSPLHF,TGTGCCAGCAGTGAATTAAAGGGGGCGGGTTCACCCCTCCACTTT
TRBJ2-6,TRBV6-6,NA,once,CASRGADSGANVLTF,TGTGCCAGCAGGGGAGCAGACTCTGGGGCCAACGTCCTGACTTTC
TRBJ1-2,TRBV6-2/TRBV6-3,TRBD1,NA,CASSRDQTGTVYGYTF,TGTGCCAGCAGTAGGGACCAAACCGGGACAGTCTATGGCTACACCTTC
TRBJ1-5,TRBV19,NA,NA,CASSYLGDQPQHF,TGTGCCAGTAGTTACTTAGGGGATCAGCCCCAGCATTTT
TRBJ2-3,TRBV7-9,TRBD1,NA,CASSPGQGADTQYF,TGTGCCAGCAGCCCGGGACAGGGGGCAGATACGCAGTATTTT
TRBJ2-7,TRBV7-9,TRBD2,few,CASSFSGSRGEQYF,TGTGCCAGCAGCTTTAGCGGGAGCCGGGGCGAGCAGTACTTC
TRBJ1-1,TRBV5-4,NA,NA,CASSLGGVMGGTEAFF,TGTGCCAGCAGCTTGGGTGGGGTTATGGGGGGCACTGAAGCTTTCTTT
TRBJ2-5,TRBV27,NA,NA,CASRRSIQETQYF,TGTGCCAGCAGACGCAGTATCCAAGAGACCCAGTACTTC
TRBJ1-2,TRBV27,NA,NA,CASSLLSGGGYGYTF,TGTGCCAGCAGTTTACTGTCGGGGGGCGGCTATGGCTACACCTTC
TRBJ1-1,TRBV5-1,TRBD1,NA,CASSGAGGNTEAFF,TGCGCCAGCAGCGGCGCAGGGGGCAACACTGAAGCTTTCTTT
TRBJ2-7,TRBV28,TRBD1,NA,CASLGPGQLTYEQYF,TGTGCCAGCCTCGGACCGGGACAGCTTACCTACGAGCAGTACTTC
TRBJ2-7,TRBV19,NA,NA,CASSISPAGRYEQYF,TGTGCCAGTAGTATAAGTCCTGCAGGGCGGTACGAGCAGTACTTC
TRBJ2-3,TRBV9,TRBD2,NA,CASSAPTSGSTDTQYF,TGTGCCAGCAGCGCCCCGACTAGCGGGAGTACAGATACGCAGTATTTT
TRBJ1-1,TRBV5-4,TRBD1,NA,CASSGDRVVTEAFF,TGTGCCAGCAGCGGGGACAGGGTTGTTACTGAAGCTTTCTTT
TRBJ1-6,TRBV18,TRBD1,NA,CASSPPSRGSNSPLHF,TGTGCCAGCTCACCACCGAGCAGGGGGTCGAATTCACCCCTCCACTTT